These 30 T cell receptor beta chains were sequenced from one sample in a study of blood T cells in healthy people across ages. The authors ran a second PCR of about 6 to 11 cycles using a sample-barcoded 5' primer and a J-beta primer mix. TCRdb independently ran MiXCR on the 5' RACE reads; one entry per CDR3 protein. Of hundreds of thousands of distinct CDR3 sequences in the sample, less than 25% were seen once. In addition, the sample was reused for a study of T cells of mothers and their children.

Sequencing was done on a sample of blood. The receptors derive from a boy between 5 and 17 years old in good health.

This chain links TRBV27 with TRBJ2-7; the D gene is possibly TRBD1 (6 bases). Between the trimmed V and J ends, which lost 7 bases and 4 bases, there was a span of 17 bases. Germline V gene data show CDR1 as MNHEY and CDR2 as SMNVEV (reference sequence). The CDR3 extends over 14 amino acids. CDR3 sequence reads: CASKTQGDFYEQYF. Written as DNA, the CDR3 is TGTGCCAGCAAGACACAGGGTGACTTTTACGAGCAGTACTTC.

This clonotype has more than one count but fewer than ten. The J gene is TRBJ2-3, the V gene TRBV18; TRBD1 matches 8 bases. The CDR3 is 12 residues long. CDR1 KGHSH and CDR2 LQKENI come from the germline V gene. V shed 6 bases, J shed 4 bases, and the junction held 0 bases outside the gene matches. CDR3 in DNA: TGTGCCAGCTCGACAGGGGCAGATACGCAGTATTTT. The encoded protein is CASSTGADTQYF.

This clonotype was seen more than once but under ten times. The genes are TRBV7-2 and TRBJ2-7; D uncertain. CDR3 length equals 12 residues. The ends were cut back, 5 bases at V and 5 bases at J, with 10 bases in the middle. Germline CDR1 reads SGHTA; CDR2 reads FQGNSA. CDR3 loop: CASSATWDEQYF. CDR3 coding DNA: TGTGCCAGCAGCGCGACGTGGGACGAGCAGTACTTC.

This chain uses TRBV5-6 with TRBJ2-4; a weak D match, TRBD1 (5 bases). CDR1 and CDR2 from the germline V gene are SGHDT and YYEEEE. V was cut by 0 bases and J by 7 bases, with 14 bases left in between. The CDR3 sequence is 15 residues long. DNA of the CDR3: TGTGCCAGCAGCTTGGAGGGGCATCAAGGGAACATTCAGTACTTC. It is translated as CASSLEGHQGNIQYF.

This clonotype was detected a few times. The CDR3 sequence: CASSLRGGLRANEKLFF. The CDR3 nucleotides are TGTGCCAGCAGCCTAAGAGGCGGCCTAAGGGCTAATGAAAAACTGTTTTTT. This chain joins TRBV7-9 and TRBJ1-4; D remains unclear. This CDR3 comprises 17 residues. The germline V gene encodes CDR1 SEHNR and CDR2 FQNEAQ (reference sequence). V shed 5 bases and J shed 3 bases, with 19 bases lying between them.

This clonotype was counted between two and nine times. This rearrangement joins TRBV4-3 to TRBJ2-3; unclear D gene. The V end was cut by 5 bases, the J end by 6 bases, with 12 bases between. CDR3 length: 13 amino acids. Germline CDR1 is LGHNA and CDR2 is YSLEER. CDR3 amino acids: CASSSRPSDTQYF. CDR3 nucleotides: TGCGCCAGCAGCTCAAGGCCCTCGGATACGCAGTATTTT.

The chain recombines TRBV15 with TRBJ2-7, with a possible D match to TRBD1 (6 bases). Germline V lookup: CDR1 LNHNV, CDR2 YYDKDF (reference sequence). The V end was cut by 0 bases, the J end by 2 bases, with 11 bases between. The CDR3 extends over 15 amino acids. The CDR3 loop is CATSREETGPYEQYF. DNA for the CDR3: TGTGCCACCAGCAGAGAAGAAACAGGGCCCTACGAGCAGTACTTC.

In this sample, this clonotype turned up a few times. The rearrangement links TRBV6-2 or TRBV6-3 to TRBJ2-7; 8 bases map to TRBD2. CDR1 MNHEY and CDR2 SVGEGT come from the germline V gene. Losses at the gene ends were 2 bases for V and 5 bases for J; bases not matched to a gene: 8. The CDR3 extends over 15 amino acids. CDR3 amino acids: CASSYARTSINEQYF. CDR3 sequence (DNA): TGTGCCAGCAGTTACGCCCGGACTAGCATAAACGAGCAGTACTTC.

The table lists this clonotype with a few counts. The chain carries TRBV6-1 and TRBJ1-4; weak D call: TRBD1 (5 bases). Trimming took off 3 bases at V and 5 bases at J, with 10 bases between the two ends. Germline V gives CDR1 MNHNS, CDR2 SASEGT. This CDR3 is built from 14 residues. DNA for the CDR3: TGTGCCAGCAGTGAGGGACCGGCGAATGAAAAACTGTTTTTT. This gives the protein CASSEGPANEKLFF.

This clonotype has ten or more counts. This sequence joins TRBV9 and TRBJ2-7; 8 bases agree with TRBD2. This CDR3 has 14 residues. The germline CDR1 and CDR2 sequences are SGDLS and YYNGEE. V lost 5 bases to trimming and J lost 0 bases; unmatched junction nucleotides: 4. CDR3 coding DNA: TGTGCCAGCAGTCTTAGCGGGGTCTCCTACGAGCAGTACTTC. It yields the protein CASSLSGVSYEQYF.

This clonotype was seen only a few times. The chain carries TRBV4-3 and TRBJ2-4; TRBD2 agrees at 7 bases. Germline CDR1 and CDR2: LGHNA and YSLEER. V gave up 0 bases and J gave up 6 bases; unmatched junction bases: 8. The CDR3 sequence is 16 residues long. The CDR3 sequence is CASSQDTGGLSNIQYF. The CDR3 coding sequence is TGCGCCAGCAGCCAAGATACGGGAGGCTTGTCAAACATTCAGTACTTC.

The gene calls are TRBV29-1 and TRBJ2-3, with D unclear. This CDR3 has 12 amino acids. Trimming took 1 base from V and 2 from J, leaving 4 bases between them. Per germline, CDR1 SQVTM and CDR2 ANQGSEA. The CDR3 spells CSVEVNTDTQYF. CDR3 in DNA: TGCAGCGTTGAAGTCAACACAGATACGCAGTATTTT.

The chain uses TRBV15 and TRBJ2-7; possibly TRBD1 or TRBD2 for D (5 bases each). V was shortened by 0 bases and J by 7 bases, with 13 bases between the two germline ends. The CDR3 length is 14 residues. Germline-derived CDR1 and CDR2 are LNHNV and YYDKDF (reference sequence). The CDR3 reads CATSRDPRGQEQYF. CDR3 sequence (DNA): TGTGCCACCAGCAGAGATCCCCGGGGCCAGGAGCAGTACTTC.

With respect to this clonotype: The CDR3 end shows no conserved phenylalanine or tryptophan, and so a read error is likely. The chain has TRBV5-1 and TRBJ1-4; TRBD1 aligns across 7 bases. CDR3 length equals 16 residues. CDR1 is SGHRS, CDR2 YFSETQ, per germline. J was trimmed by 3 bases and V by 1 base; bases with no gene match: 6. CDR3 residues: CASSLWSTGSNEKLFY. In DNA form, the CDR3 reads TGCGCCAGCAGCTTGTGGTCGACAGGGTCTAATGAAAAACTGTTTTAT.

The gene calls are TRBV20-1 and TRBJ1-5; 7 nucleotides align to TRBD1. This CDR3 is built from 13 residues. CDR1 and CDR2 from the germline V gene are DFQATT and SNEGSKA (reference sequence). The J segment lost 4 bases and the V segment lost 6 bases, leaving 6 bases of the junction unmatched. The CDR3 spells CSAPGQLNQPQHF. The CDR3 DNA sequence: TGCAGTGCACCGGGACAGCTAAATCAGCCCCAGCATTTT.

The rearrangement joins TRBV3-1 to TRBJ2-1, with 10 bases that match TRBD2. The germline V gene has CDR1 LGHDT and CDR2 YNNKEL (reference sequence). V was pared by 6 bases and J by 3 bases, with 8 bases of the junction left unmatched. The CDR3 runs 16 residues. In DNA, the CDR3 is TGTGCCAGCAGTGATCTAGCGGGGGTTGTCTACAATGAGCAGTTCTTC. As protein: CASSDLAGVVYNEQFF.

The V and J genes are TRBV3-1 and TRBJ2-3; TRBD2 matches at 10 bases. With V trimmed by 2 bases and J by 4 bases, 3 bases remained unmatched. The CDR3 sequence is 15 residues long. The germline V gene encodes CDR1 LGHDT and CDR2 YNNKEL (reference sequence). CDR3 bases: TGTGCCAGCAGCCAACGGACTAGCGGCGCAGATACGCAGTATTTT. Its translation: CASSQRTSGADTQYF.

The rearrangement joins TRBV3-1 to TRBJ1-2; D is uncertain. The CDR3 is 15 amino acids. The V and J ends lost 2 bases and 2 bases respectively, with 12 bases between them. The V gene's germline CDR1 is LGHDT and CDR2 YNNKEL (reference sequence). The CDR3 here is CASSQTFTENYGYTF. The CDR3 DNA reads TGTGCCAGCAGCCAAACCTTTACGGAGAACTATGGCTACACCTTC. The full variable domain, in which reference TRBV3-1 and TRBJ1-2 provide the parts outside the CDR3, is DTAVSQTPKYLVTQMGNDKSIKCEQNLGHDTMYWYKQDSKKFLKIMFSYNNKELIINETVPNRFSPKSPDKAHLNLHINSLELGDSAVYFCASSQTFTENYGYTFGSGTRLTVV.

This rearrangement joins TRBV6-2 or TRBV6-3 to TRBJ2-3, with TRBD2 matching over 14 bases. The CDR3 is 16 amino acids. Germline CDR1 is MNHEY and CDR2 is SVGEGT. Trimming cost V 0 bases and J 5 bases; bases outside gene matches: 1. The chain's CDR3 is CASSYSTSGGGDTQYF. CDR3 sequence (DNA): TGTGCCAGCAGTTACTCGACTAGCGGGGGGGGAGATACGCAGTATTTT.

J is TRBJ2-3 and V is TRBV6-6; 11 bases map to TRBD2. The CDR3 consists of 15 residues. With 6 bases clipped from V and 2 bases from J, the junction kept 4 bases outside the gene matches. The germline gives CDR1 MNHNY, CDR2 SVGAGI (reference sequence). The CDR3: CASSKTSGVTDTQYF. Written as DNA, the CDR3 is TGTGCCAGCAGCAAGACTAGCGGGGTCACAGATACGCAGTATTTT.

This clonotype has ten or more counts. This rearrangement joins TRBV4-3 to TRBJ1-5, with 8 bases that match TRBD1. V shed 4 bases and J 2 bases; nucleotides not matched to a gene: 1. This CDR3 is 14 amino acids long. The V gene's germline CDR1 is LGHNA and CDR2 YSLEER. The CDR3 DNA follows: TGCGCCAGCAGCCCGGGACAGGGCAATCAGCCCCAGCATTTT. Amino acid sequence: CASSPGQGNQPQHF.

This clonotype has more than one count but fewer than ten. The V call is TRBV19, the J call TRBJ2-5, with TRBD1 matching over 8 bases. The assigned J gene may be wrong: the sequence end matches TRBJ2-1 better. CDR3 length equals 14 residues. The germline V gene encodes CDR1 LNHDA and CDR2 SQIVND (reference sequence). The CDR3 DNA is TGTGCCAGTAGTCCGACAGGGGTGTCCGACGAGCAGTTCTTC. Its translation is CASSPTGVSDEQFF.

With regard to this clonotype: The junction does not match germline at one end; this may be a read error. The chain uses TRBV3-1 and TRBJ2-6; D could derive from TRBD1 or TRBD2 (5 bases each). CDR1 and CDR2 from the germline V gene are LGHDT and YNNKEL (reference sequence). CDR3 length equals 15 residues. The CDR3 nucleotides are TGTGCCAGCAGCCGTCTGGACTCTGGGGCCAACGCCCTGACTTTC. Its protein product is CASSRLDSGANALTF.

This clonotype was picked up a small number of times. V is TRBV6-2 or TRBV6-3 and J is TRBJ2-7; no clear D. CDR1 and CDR2 (germline): MNHEY, SVGEGT. Trimming cost V 6 bases and J 7 bases, with 16 bases left between them. There are 13 residues in the CDR3. The CDR3 DNA sequence: TGTGCCAGCAGACTATCGGACGGCGTAGAGCAGTACTTC. This codes for CASRLSDGVEQYF.

The V and J genes are TRBV4-1 and TRBJ1-5; 10 nucleotides line up with TRBD1. Unmatched junction bases numbered 8, after V lost 3 bases and J lost 0 bases. Germline V gene data show CDR1 as MGHRA and CDR2 as YSYEKL. The CDR3 extends over 18 amino acids. CDR3 loop: CASSHTWTGGDSNQPQHF. CDR3 bases: TGCGCCAGCAGCCACACCTGGACAGGGGGTGATAGCAATCAGCCCCAGCATTTT.

J is TRBJ2-4 and V is TRBV27; D gene unclear. Germline CDR1 is MNHEY and CDR2 is SMNVEV (reference sequence). The CDR3 length is 13 residues. Trimming shortened V by 5 bases and J by 10 bases, and 15 bases separated the two germline ends. The CDR3 here is CASSRHPIGIQYF. The CDR3 region has the DNA TGTGCCAGCAGTAGACACCCGATTGGGATTCAGTACTTC.

The chain uses TRBV7-8 and TRBJ2-7; 7 nucleotides line up with TRBD1. J gave up 4 bases and V 1 base, and 7 bases lay outside the gene matches. Germline CDR1 reads SGHVS; CDR2 reads FQNEAQ. The CDR3 has 15 amino acids. CDR3 in DNA: TGTGCCAGCAGCTTAGAGGTTCTCAGGGGGTACGAGCAGTACTTC. It encodes CASSLEVLRGYEQYF. The complete variable domain, with remaining parts taken from reference TRBV7-8 and TRBJ2-7, reads GAGVSQSPRYKVAKRGQDVALRCDPISGHVSLFWYQQALGQGPEFLTYFQNEAQLDKSGLPSDRFFAERPEGSVSTLKIQRTQQEDSAVYLCASSLEVLRGYEQYFGPGTRLTVT.

This clonotype was detected many times. The V call is TRBV29-1, the J call TRBJ2-5; D might be TRBD2 (6 bases). V gave up 7 bases and J gave up 4 bases, with 13 bases separating them. The CDR3 is 12 amino acids. Germline CDR1 and CDR2: SQVTM and ANQGSEA. The CDR3 DNA reads as TGCAGCGCCATACTAGCTCGAGAGACCCAGTACTTC. This translates into CSAILARETQYF.

Only a few counts were recorded for this clonotype. V gene TRBV6-1 combines with J gene TRBJ2-5; TRBD1 aligns across 12 bases. There are 14 residues in the CDR3. J lost 6 bases, V lost 8 bases, and 7 bases had no gene match. Germline V gene data show CDR1 as MNHNS and CDR2 as SASEGT. The CDR3 reads CASGGQGAGKTQYF. CDR3 bases: TGTGCCAGCGGGGGACAGGGGGCAGGGAAGACCCAGTACTTC.

The chain carries TRBV2 and TRBJ2-3, with D uncertain. The CDR3 totals 14 residues. Trimming took off 6 bases at V and 0 bases at J, with 10 bases between the two ends. Germline-derived CDR1 and CDR2 are SNHLY and FYNNEI. CDR3 coding DNA: TGTGCCAGCAGCGATGTAAGGAGCACAGATACGCAGTATTTT. Translating gives CASSDVRSTDTQYF.